The 24 T cell receptor beta chains below all came from one sample that was sequenced in a study of blood T cell repertoires in COVID-19. Profiling relied on immunoSEQ multiplex PCR, and the TCRdb table lists in-frame clones only, not all of them. The sample comprises 200,000 or so clones, approximately 87% of which are singletons, and 0.7% to 0.8% rests with the top ten. Source material: peripheral blood. These receptors came from a woman in her 70s with acute or convalescent COVID-19.

The CDR3 DNA reads as TGCGCCAGCAGCTTGGCACTAGCGGGGTTGTCCTACGAGCAGTACTTC. It specifies CASSLALAGLSYEQYF. The chain uses TRBV5-1 and TRBJ2-7; the match to TRBD2 covers 10 bases. The J segment lost 1 base and the V segment lost 0 bases, leaving 4 bases of the junction unmatched. CDR3 size: 16 residues. Germline V gene lookup returns CDR1 SGHRS and CDR2 YFSETQ.

The rearrangement joins TRBV19 to TRBJ2-2, with a possible D match to TRBD1 (6 bases). The V gene's germline CDR1 is LNHDA and CDR2 SQIVND (reference sequence). The CDR3 sequence is 14 residues long. Between the trimmed V and J ends, which lost 9 bases and 1 base, there was a span of 12 bases. This CDR3 reads CASIQGRNTGELFF. The CDR3 coding sequence is TGTGCCAGCATACAGGGAAGGAACACCGGGGAGCTGTTTTTT.

This clone has just one count. The gene calls are TRBV3-1 (or the pseudogene TRBV3-2) and TRBJ1-1, with a possible D match to TRBD1 (5 bases). V was clipped by 1 base and J by 4 bases, with 10 bases between them. Germline V CDR1 and CDR2: LGHDT, YNNKEL (reference sequence). The CDR3 is 14 residues long. Written as DNA, the CDR3 is TGTGCCAGCAGCCAAGCCTGGGGGGGCACTGAAGCTTTCTTT. Amino acid sequence: CASSQAWGGTEAFF.

The rearrangement uses TRBV29-1 and TRBJ2-1; D may be TRBD1 (7 bases). From germline, CDR1 is SQVTM and CDR2 ANQGSEA. Deletions cut 1 base from V and 7 bases from J, with 20 bases between. The CDR3 consists of 16 residues. The CDR3 loop reads CSVEGAEEGAVNEQFF. The CDR3 nucleotides read TGCAGCGTTGAAGGAGCAGAGGAGGGGGCGGTTAATGAGCAGTTCTTC.

The rearrangement joins TRBV6-4 to TRBJ1-6; D is uncertain. CDR3 length: 15 residues. Germline CDR1 and CDR2: MRHNA and SNTAGT. The ends were cut back, 3 bases at V and 0 bases at J, with 6 bases in the middle. CDR3 amino acids: CASSERASYNSPLHF. The CDR3 nucleotides are TGTGCCAGCAGTGAGAGGGCCTCCTATAATTCACCCCTCCACTTT.

The chain is built from TRBV9 and TRBJ2-3; 7 positions agree with TRBD2. The V gene end was trimmed by 1 base and the J gene end by 1 base; junction bases not matched to a gene: 3. The CDR3 runs to 15 residues. Germline loops: CDR1 SGDLS, CDR2 YYNGEE. The CDR3 reads CASSVLGGGTDTQYF. CDR3 nucleotide sequence: TGTGCCAGCAGCGTACTGGGGGGGGGCACAGATACGCAGTATTTT. Full variable domain (outside the CDR3, taken from reference TRBV9 and TRBJ2-3): DSGVTQTPKHLITATGQRVTLRCSPRSGDLSVYWYQQSLDQGLQFLIQYYNGEERAKGNILERFSAQQFPDLHSELNLSSLELGDSALYFCASSVLGGGTDTQYFGPGTRLTVL.

The chain carries TRBV7-8 and TRBJ2-5, with a possible D match to TRBD2 (6 bases). V was shortened by 5 bases and J by 4 bases, with 11 bases between the two germline ends. Germline CDR1 is SGHVS and CDR2 is FQNEAQ. CDR3 size: 13 residues. The CDR3 DNA follows: TGTGCCAGCAGCCCGGGGGATTTAGAGACCCAGTACTTC. It is translated as CASSPGDLETQYF.

This rearrangement joins TRBV6-5 to TRBJ1-4; 7 bases agree with TRBD1. V dropped 6 bases and J dropped 8; count of bases not matched to a gene: 6. The CDR3 runs 13 residues. Germline loops: CDR1 MNHEY, CDR2 SVGAGI. The CDR3 here is CASSTGTDEKLFF. As DNA, the CDR3 is TGTGCCAGCAGCACGGGGACAGACGAAAAACTGTTTTTT.

This chain links TRBV5-1 with TRBJ2-7; TRBD1 matches 11 bases. V lost 1 base to trimming and J lost 1 base; unmatched junction nucleotides: 7. The germline CDR1 and CDR2 sequences are SGHRS and YFSETQ. The CDR3 loop spans 17 amino acids. The CDR3 DNA sequence: TGCGCCAGCAGCTTGAGAGGACAGGGGGCAGGGTCCTACGAGCAGTACTTC. This sequence encodes CASSLRGQGAGSYEQYF. The whole variable domain, filled in from reference TRBV5-1 and TRBJ2-7, reads KAGVTQTPRYLIKTRGQQVTLSCSPISGHRSVSWYQQTPGQGLQFLFEYFSETQRNKGNFPGRFSGRQFSNSRSEMNVSTLELGDSALYLCASSLRGQGAGSYEQYFGPGTRLTVT.

The chain links TRBV5-1 to TRBJ2-3; tentative D call: TRBD1 (5 bases). The ends were cut back, 0 bases at V and 1 base at J, with 9 bases in the middle. The CDR3 length is 15 residues. Germline lookup yields CDR1 SGHRS and CDR2 YFSETQ. This CDR3 is CASSLAPRGTDTQYF. CDR3 bases: TGCGCCAGCAGCTTGGCCCCCAGGGGCACAGATACGCAGTATTTT.

The count of this clone is one. The chain recombines TRBV7-9 with TRBJ2-5, with 10 bases fitting TRBD1. The germline CDR1 and CDR2 sequences are SEHNR and FQNEAQ (reference sequence). V gave up 5 bases and J gave up 5 bases; unmatched junction bases: 8. The CDR3 contains 15 residues. In DNA, the CDR3 is TGTGCCAGCAGCCCGGGACAGGGGAGTTTGGAGACCCAGTACTTC. Protein: CASSPGQGSLETQYF. Using reference TRBV7-9 and TRBJ2-5 for the parts outside the CDR3, the full variable domain is DTGVSQNPRHKITKRGQNVTFRCDPISEHNRLYWYRQTLGQGPEFLTYFQNEAQLEKSRLLSDRFSAERPKGSFSTLEIQRTEQGDSAMYLCASSPGQGSLETQYFGPGTRLLVL.

To note about this clone: This same CDR3 is encoded by further DNA sequences in the sample. The rearrangement uses TRBV3-1 (or the pseudogene TRBV3-2) and TRBJ1-1; D gene unclear. This CDR3 is 12 amino acids long. V shed 3 bases and J shed 4 bases, with 6 bases lying between them. From germline, CDR1 is LGHDT and CDR2 YNNKEL (reference sequence). In DNA, the CDR3 is TGTGCCAGCAGCCAGTCTCTCACTGAAGCTTTCTTT. Translation: CASSQSLTEAFF.

V usage is TRBV7-9 and J usage is TRBJ2-7, with D possibly matching TRBD2 (6 bases). Looked up from germline, CDR1 is SEHNR and CDR2 is FQNEAQ (reference sequence). The germline V and J ends were trimmed by 5 bases and 0 bases, with 14 bases remaining between them. The CDR3 extends over 15 amino acids. CDR3 bases: TGTGCCAGCAGCAATAGAGCGGGCCCCTCCTACGAGCAGTACTTC. Translation: CASSNRAGPSYEQYF. Full variable domain (rest looked up from reference TRBV7-9 and TRBJ2-7): DTGVSQNPRHKITKRGQNVTFRCDPISEHNRLYWYRQTLGQGPEFLTYFQNEAQLEKSRLLSDRFSAERPKGSFSTLEIQRTEQGDSAMYLCASSNRAGPSYEQYFGPGTRLTVT.

This chain uses TRBV7-9 with TRBJ1-1, with D possibly TRBD1 on 5 matching bases. Trimming removed 0 bases at V and 1 base at J, with 12 bases between. CDR1 SEHNR and CDR2 FQNEAQ come from the germline V gene (reference sequence). The CDR3 spans 16 residues. The CDR3 region has the DNA TGTGCCAGCAGCTTAGCGGCAGGGCGAGGGAACACTGAAGCTTTCTTT. This gives the protein CASSLAAGRGNTEAFF.

The V and J genes are TRBV14 and TRBJ1-1; D uncertain. Trimming removed 2 bases from V and 5 bases from J, with 9 bases in between. CDR3 length: 13 amino acids. The germline V gene encodes CDR1 SGHDN and CDR2 FVKESK. The CDR3 spells CASSQLDQTEAFF. For the CDR3, the DNA is TGTGCCAGCAGCCAACTAGACCAAACTGAAGCTTTCTTT.

The chain has TRBV18 and TRBJ2-1, with no clear D. Looked up from germline, CDR1 is KGHSH and CDR2 is LQKENI. V was shortened by 1 base and J by 0 bases, with 4 bases between the two germline ends. The CDR3 is made up of 14 amino acids. This CDR3 is CASSPLSSYNEQFF. The CDR3 DNA is TGTGCCAGCTCACCACTTAGCTCCTACAATGAGCAGTTCTTC.

The gene calls are TRBV11-3 and TRBJ2-3; 8 nucleotides align to TRBD2. Germline V CDR1 and CDR2: SGHNT, YENEEA. V was pared by 0 bases and J by 4 bases, with 6 bases of the junction left unmatched. This CDR3 is built from 16 residues. The CDR3 DNA reads as TGTGCCAGCAGCTTAGATCTTCGGGGGGGAGCAGATACGCAGTATTTT. Its translation is CASSLDLRGGADTQYF. Complete variable domain (other parts from reference TRBV11-3 and TRBJ2-3): EAGVVQSPRYKIIEKKQPVAFWCNPISGHNTLYWYLQNLGQGPELLIRYENEEAVDDSQLPKDRFSAERLKGVDSTLKIQPAELGDSAVYLCASSLDLRGGADTQYFGPGTRLTVL.

The chain links TRBV5-1 to TRBJ1-1; a weak D match, TRBD1 (6 bases). Trimming cost V 3 bases and J 6 bases, with 15 bases left between them. This CDR3 spans 14 amino acids. Germline V lookup: CDR1 SGHRS, CDR2 YFSETQ. The CDR3 reads CASSSVQGGAEAFF. CDR3 coding DNA: TGCGCCAGCAGCTCGGTACAGGGTGGGGCTGAAGCTTTCTTT. The entire variable domain, with the rest obtained from reference TRBV5-1 and TRBJ1-1, is as follows: KAGVTQTPRYLIKTRGQQVTLSCSPISGHRSVSWYQQTPGQGLQFLFEYFSETQRNKGNFPGRFSGRQFSNSRSEMNVSTLELGDSALYLCASSSVQGGAEAFFGQGTRLTVV.

The chain uses TRBV4-2 and TRBJ1-5; D call uncertain. CDR1 and CDR2 from the germline V gene are LGHNA and YNFKEQ. The CDR3 is 14 amino acids. V dropped 1 base and J dropped 3 bases, with 7 bases sitting between them. The CDR3: CASSQVQSNQPQHF. CDR3 coding DNA: TGTGCCAGCAGCCAAGTACAGTCCAATCAGCCCCAGCATTTT.

V gene TRBV28 combines with J gene TRBJ2-7; maybe TRBD1 (6 bases). This CDR3 is 14 amino acids long. Trimming pared 8 bases from V and 3 bases from J, leaving 17 bases between. Looked up from germline, CDR1 is MDHEN and CDR2 is SYDVKM. The CDR3: CASVYRARDYEQYF. In nucleotides, the CDR3 is TGTGCCAGCGTATACAGGGCCAGGGACTACGAGCAGTACTTC.

Points on this clone: One junction end disagrees with the germline gene, perhaps due to a read error. This specimen includes other DNA sequences encoding the same CDR3. The chain carries TRBV6-4 and TRBJ2-1; 13 bases are shared with TRBD2. Per germline, CDR1 MRHNA and CDR2 SNTAGT. The CDR3 totals 14 residues. CDR3 in amino acids: CASTRTSGGNEQFF. CDR3 sequence (DNA): TGTGCTAGCACCCGGACTAGCGGGGGCAATGAGCAGTTCTTC.

The V call is TRBV28, the J call TRBJ1-5, with D perhaps TRBD1 (5 bases). This CDR3 comprises 18 residues. With 5 bases removed from V and 0 bases from J, the gap between germline ends came to 20 bases. Germline CDR1 and CDR2: MDHEN and SYDVKM. The CDR3 bases are TGTGCCAGCAGTCTGGGGGGGGGACTCTTTACTAGCAATCAGCCCCAGCATTTT. Amino acid sequence: CASSLGGGLFTSNQPQHF.

The gene calls are TRBV19 and TRBJ2-3; TRBD2 aligns across 8 bases. With V trimmed by 3 bases and J by 5 bases, 7 bases remained unmatched. The germline CDR1 and CDR2 sequences are LNHDA and SQIVND (reference sequence). The CDR3 has 15 residues. The DNA of the CDR3 is TGTGCCAGTAGTATGAGAGGACTAGCAAGAGATACGCAGTATTTT. Its translation is CASSMRGLARDTQYF. Based on the CDR3 plus reference TRBV19 and TRBJ2-3, the full variable domain is DGGITQSPKYLFRKEGQNVTLSCEQNLNHDAMYWYRQDPGQGLRLIYYSQIVNDFQKGDIAEGYSVSREKKESFPLTVTSAQKNPTAFYLCASSMRGLARDTQYFGPGTRLTVL.

This chain joins TRBV7-9 and TRBJ2-5, with 14 bases lining up with TRBD2. Germline CDR1 reads SEHNR; CDR2 reads FQNEAQ (reference sequence). With 2 bases clipped from V and 1 base from J, the junction kept 6 bases outside the gene matches. The CDR3 covers 18 residues. The CDR3 DNA reads TGTGCCAGCAGCTTATACGGGACTAGCGGGGGACTCCAAGAGACCCAGTACTTC. Amino acids: CASSLYGTSGGLQETQYF.